The entry below gives a single T cell receptor beta chain sequence along with its context. This record belongs to a study of blood T cell repertoires in COVID-19. Study-wide context: The origin of the acute and convalescent COVID-19 samples was the United States, Italy and Spain. Sample material is recorded as cDNA or gDNA derived from T cells, B-cell-depleted T cells, or PBMCs.

Only in-frame clones appear in the TCRdb table, and some are missing; sequencing was by immunoSEQ multiplex PCR. The profile shows about 250,000 clones, about four fifths of them singletons. CDR3 size: 15 residues. Germline V CDR1 and CDR2: SGHNT, YYREEE (reference sequence). V shed 4 bases and J 6 bases; nucleotides not matched to a gene: 9. This sequence originates from a man aged 45 to 65 with active or convalescent COVID-19. This rearrangement joins TRBV5-4 to TRBJ2-3, with TRBD2 matching over 9 bases. The sample consisted of peripheral blood. Here the CDR3 DNA reads TGTGCCAGCAGCCCCACTAGCGGGTCCGGGGATACGCAGTATTTT. Amino acid sequence: CASSPTSGSGDTQYF. Together with reference TRBV5-4 and TRBJ2-3, the CDR3 gives the full variable domain: ETGVTQSPTHLIKTRGQQVTLRCSSQSGHNTVSWYQQALGQGPQFIFQYYREEENGRGNFPPRFSGLQFPNYSSELNVNALELDDSALYLCASSPTSGSGDTQYFGPGTRLTVL.